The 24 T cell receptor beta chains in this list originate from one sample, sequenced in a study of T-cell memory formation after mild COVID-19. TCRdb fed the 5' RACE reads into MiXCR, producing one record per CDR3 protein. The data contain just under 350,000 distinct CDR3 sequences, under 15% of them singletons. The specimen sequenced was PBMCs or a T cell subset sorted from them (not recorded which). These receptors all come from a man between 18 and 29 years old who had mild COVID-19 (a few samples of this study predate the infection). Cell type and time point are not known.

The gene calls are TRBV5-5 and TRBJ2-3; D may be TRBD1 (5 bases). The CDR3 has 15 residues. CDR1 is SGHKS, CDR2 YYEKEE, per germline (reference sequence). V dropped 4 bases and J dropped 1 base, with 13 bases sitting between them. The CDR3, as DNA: TGTGCCAGCAGCCCCCAACCGACAGGCACAGATACGCAGTATTTT. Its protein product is CASSPQPTGTDTQYF.

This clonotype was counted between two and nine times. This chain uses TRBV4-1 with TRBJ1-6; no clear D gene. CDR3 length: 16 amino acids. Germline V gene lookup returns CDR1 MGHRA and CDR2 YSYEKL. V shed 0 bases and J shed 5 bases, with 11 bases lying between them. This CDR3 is CASSQEGLDHNSPLHF. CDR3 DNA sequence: TGCGCCAGCAGCCAAGAAGGCCTCGATCATAATTCACCCCTCCACTTT.

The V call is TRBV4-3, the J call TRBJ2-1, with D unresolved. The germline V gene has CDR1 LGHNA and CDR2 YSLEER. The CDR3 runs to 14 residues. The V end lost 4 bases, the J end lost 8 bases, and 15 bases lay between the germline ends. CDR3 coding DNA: TGCGCCAGCAGCCCAGTATTAGGGTGGGATGAGCAGTTCTTC. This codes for CASSPVLGWDEQFF.

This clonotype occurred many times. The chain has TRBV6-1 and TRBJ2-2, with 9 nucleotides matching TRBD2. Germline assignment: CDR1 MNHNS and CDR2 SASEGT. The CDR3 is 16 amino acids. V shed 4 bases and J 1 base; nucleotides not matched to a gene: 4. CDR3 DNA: TGTGCCAGCAGTGGCCCAGCGGGGGGGAACACCGGGGAGCTGTTTTTT. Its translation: CASSGPAGGNTGELFF.

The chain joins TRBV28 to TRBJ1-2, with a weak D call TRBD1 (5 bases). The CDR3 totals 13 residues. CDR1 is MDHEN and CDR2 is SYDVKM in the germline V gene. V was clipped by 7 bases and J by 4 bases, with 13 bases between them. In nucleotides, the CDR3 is TGTGCCAGCACTTTCCAGGGCCTCTATGGCTACACCTTC. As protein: CASTFQGLYGYTF.

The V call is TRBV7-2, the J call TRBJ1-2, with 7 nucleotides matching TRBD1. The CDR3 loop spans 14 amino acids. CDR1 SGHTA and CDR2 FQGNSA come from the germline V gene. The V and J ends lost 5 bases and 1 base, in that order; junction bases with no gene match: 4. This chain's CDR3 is CASSATGLNYGYTF. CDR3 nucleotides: TGTGCCAGCAGCGCGACAGGGCTTAACTATGGCTACACCTTC.

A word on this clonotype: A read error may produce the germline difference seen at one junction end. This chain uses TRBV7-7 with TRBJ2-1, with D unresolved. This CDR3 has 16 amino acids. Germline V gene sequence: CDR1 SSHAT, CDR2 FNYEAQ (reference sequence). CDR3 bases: TGTGCTAGCAGCCCGCTGTGGGTGCTCTCCTACAATGAGCAGTTCTTC. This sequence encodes CASSPLWVLSYNEQFF.

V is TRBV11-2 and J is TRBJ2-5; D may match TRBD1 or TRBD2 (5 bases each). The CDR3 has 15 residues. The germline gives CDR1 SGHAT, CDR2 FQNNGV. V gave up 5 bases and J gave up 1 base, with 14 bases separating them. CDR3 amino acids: CASSKRWGTQETQYF. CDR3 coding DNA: TGTGCCAGCAGCAAAAGGTGGGGGACCCAAGAGACCCAGTACTTC.

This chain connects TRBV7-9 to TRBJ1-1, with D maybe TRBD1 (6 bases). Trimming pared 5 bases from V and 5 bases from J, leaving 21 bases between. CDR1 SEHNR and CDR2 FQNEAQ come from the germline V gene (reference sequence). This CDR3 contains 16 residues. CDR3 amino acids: CASSLRSGEARTEAFF. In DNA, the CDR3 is TGTGCCAGCAGCCTACGTTCAGGGGAGGCGAGGACTGAAGCTTTCTTT.

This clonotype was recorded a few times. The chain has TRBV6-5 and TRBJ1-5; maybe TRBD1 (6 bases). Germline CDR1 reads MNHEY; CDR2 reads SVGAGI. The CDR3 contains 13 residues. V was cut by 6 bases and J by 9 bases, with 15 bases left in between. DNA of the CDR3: TGTGCCAGCAGCCCCCGGGGGCGAGCGCCCCAGCATTTT. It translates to CASSPRGRAPQHF.

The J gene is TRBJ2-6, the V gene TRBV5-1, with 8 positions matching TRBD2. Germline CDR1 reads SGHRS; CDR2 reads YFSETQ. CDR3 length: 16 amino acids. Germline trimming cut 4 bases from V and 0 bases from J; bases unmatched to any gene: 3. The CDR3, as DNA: TGCGCCAGCAGCCCGGGAGGGACCTCTGGGGCCAACGTCCTGACTTTC. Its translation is CASSPGGTSGANVLTF.

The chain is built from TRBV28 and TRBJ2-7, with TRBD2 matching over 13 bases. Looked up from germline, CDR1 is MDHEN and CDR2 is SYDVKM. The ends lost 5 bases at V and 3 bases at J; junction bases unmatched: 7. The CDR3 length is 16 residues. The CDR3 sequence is CASSKGTSGAYYEQYV. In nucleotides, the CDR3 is TGTGCCAGCAGTAAGGGGACTAGCGGGGCCTACTACGAGCAGTACGTC.

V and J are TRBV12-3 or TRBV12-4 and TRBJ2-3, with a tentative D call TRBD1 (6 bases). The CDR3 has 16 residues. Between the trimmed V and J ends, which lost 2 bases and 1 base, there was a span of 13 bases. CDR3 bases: TGTGCCAGCAGTTTAAACGTCCGACAGGGCACAGATACGCAGTATTTT. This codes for CASSLNVRQGTDTQYF.

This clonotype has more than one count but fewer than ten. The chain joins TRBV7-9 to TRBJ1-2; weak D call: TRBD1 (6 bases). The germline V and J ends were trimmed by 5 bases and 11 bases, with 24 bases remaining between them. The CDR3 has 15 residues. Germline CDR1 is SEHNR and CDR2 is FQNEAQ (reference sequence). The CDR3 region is CASSEQAGALRGYTF. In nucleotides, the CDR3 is TGTGCCAGCAGCGAGCAGGCAGGGGCGCTCCGAGGTTACACCTTC.

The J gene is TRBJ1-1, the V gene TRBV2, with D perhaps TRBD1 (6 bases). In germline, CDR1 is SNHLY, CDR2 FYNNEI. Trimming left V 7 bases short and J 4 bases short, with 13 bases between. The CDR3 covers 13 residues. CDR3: CASNSDRGTEAFF. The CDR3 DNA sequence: TGTGCCAGCAATTCGGACAGAGGCACTGAAGCTTTCTTT.

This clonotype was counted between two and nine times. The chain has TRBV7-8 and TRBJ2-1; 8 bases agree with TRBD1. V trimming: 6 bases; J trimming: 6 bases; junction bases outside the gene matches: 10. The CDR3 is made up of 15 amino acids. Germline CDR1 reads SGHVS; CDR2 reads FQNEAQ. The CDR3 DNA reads TGTGCCAGCAGAACCCGACAGGGGCTTGGCAATGAGCAGTTCTTC. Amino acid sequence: CASRTRQGLGNEQFF.

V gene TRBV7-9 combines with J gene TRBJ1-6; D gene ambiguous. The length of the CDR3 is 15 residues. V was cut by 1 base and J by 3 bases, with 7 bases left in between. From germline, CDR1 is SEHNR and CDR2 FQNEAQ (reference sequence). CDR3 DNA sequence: TGTGCCAGCAGCTTAGAGCCGGGCTATAATTCACCCCTCCACTTT. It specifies CASSLEPGYNSPLHF.

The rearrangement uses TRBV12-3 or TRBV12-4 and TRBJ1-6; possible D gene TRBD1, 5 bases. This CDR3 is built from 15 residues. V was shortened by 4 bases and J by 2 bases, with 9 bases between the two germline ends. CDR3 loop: CASSSQGPYNSPLHF. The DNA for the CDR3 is TGTGCCAGCAGTTCCCAGGGTCCCTATAATTCACCCCTCCACTTT.

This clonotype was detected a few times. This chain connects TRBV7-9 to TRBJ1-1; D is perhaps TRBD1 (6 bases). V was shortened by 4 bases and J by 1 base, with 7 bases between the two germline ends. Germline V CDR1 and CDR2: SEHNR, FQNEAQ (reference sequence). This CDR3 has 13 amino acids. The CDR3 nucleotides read TGTGCCAGCAGCTCCAGGGGGAACACTGAAGCTTTCTTT. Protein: CASSSRGNTEAFF.

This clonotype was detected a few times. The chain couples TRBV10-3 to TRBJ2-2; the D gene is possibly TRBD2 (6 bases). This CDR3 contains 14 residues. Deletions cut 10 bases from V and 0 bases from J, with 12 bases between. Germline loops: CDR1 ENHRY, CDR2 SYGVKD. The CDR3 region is CATRGLANTGELFF. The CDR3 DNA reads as TGTGCCACCCGGGGGTTGGCGAACACCGGGGAGCTGTTTTTT.

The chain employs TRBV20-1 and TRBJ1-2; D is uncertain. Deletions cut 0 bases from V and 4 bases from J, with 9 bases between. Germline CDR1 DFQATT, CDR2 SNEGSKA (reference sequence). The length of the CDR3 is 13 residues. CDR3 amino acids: CSARDWGGYGYTF. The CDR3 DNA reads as TGCAGTGCTAGAGACTGGGGAGGCTATGGCTACACCTTC.

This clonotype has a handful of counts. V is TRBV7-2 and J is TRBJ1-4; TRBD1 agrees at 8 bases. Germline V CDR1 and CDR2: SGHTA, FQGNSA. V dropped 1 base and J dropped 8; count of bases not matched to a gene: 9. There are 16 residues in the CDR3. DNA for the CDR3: TGTGCCAGCAGCTTAGACAACGACAGGGGAGGGGAAAAACTGTTTTTT. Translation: CASSLDNDRGGEKLFF. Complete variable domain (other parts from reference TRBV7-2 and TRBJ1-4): GAGVSQSPSNKVTEKGKDVELRCDPISGHTALYWYRQSLGQGLEFLIYFQGNSAPDKSGLPSDRFSAERTGGSVSTLTIQRTQQEDSAVYLCASSLDNDRGGEKLFFGSGTQLSVL.

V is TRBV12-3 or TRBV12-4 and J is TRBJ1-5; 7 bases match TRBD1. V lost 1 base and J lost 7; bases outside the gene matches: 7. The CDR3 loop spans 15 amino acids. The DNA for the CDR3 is TGTGCCAGCAGTTTAGATTCCAGGGGGGGCCAGCCCCAGCATTTT. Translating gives CASSLDSRGGQPQHF.

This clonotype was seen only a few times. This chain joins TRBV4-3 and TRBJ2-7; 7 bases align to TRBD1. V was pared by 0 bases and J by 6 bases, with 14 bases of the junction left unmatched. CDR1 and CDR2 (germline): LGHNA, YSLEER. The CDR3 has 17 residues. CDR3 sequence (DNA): TGCGCCAGCAGCCAAGATAGGGCTCGGACAGGAACTTCCGAGCAGTACTTC. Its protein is CASSQDRARTGTSEQYF.